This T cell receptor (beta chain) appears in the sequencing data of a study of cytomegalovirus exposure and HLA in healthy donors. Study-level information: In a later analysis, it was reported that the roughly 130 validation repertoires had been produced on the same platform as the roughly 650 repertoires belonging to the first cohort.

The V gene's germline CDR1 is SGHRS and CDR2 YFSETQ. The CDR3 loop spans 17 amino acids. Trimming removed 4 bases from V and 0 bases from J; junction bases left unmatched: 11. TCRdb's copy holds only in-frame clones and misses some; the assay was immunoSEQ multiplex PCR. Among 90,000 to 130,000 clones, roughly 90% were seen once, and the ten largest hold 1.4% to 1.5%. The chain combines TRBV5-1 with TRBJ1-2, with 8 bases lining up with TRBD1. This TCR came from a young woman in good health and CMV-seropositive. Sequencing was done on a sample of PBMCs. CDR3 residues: CASSLTFTDRANYGYTF. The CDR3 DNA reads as TGCGCCAGCAGCCTTACGTTCACGGACAGGGCTAACTATGGCTACACCTTC.